This T cell receptor beta chain came from a study of T cells after yellow fever vaccination. Study overall: Sorting on CD3, CD45RA, CCR7 and CD95 yielded EM, EMRA, CM and Tscm memory subsets.

TCRdb re-called the 5' RACE reads with MiXCR, one entry per CDR3 protein. The sample contains more than 45,000 distinct CDR3 sequences, 5% to 6.5% of which appear only once. Many counts were recorded for this clonotype. This CDR3 region has 14 residues. Germline trimming cut 4 bases from V and 7 bases from J; bases unmatched to any gene: 4. Germline CDR1 and CDR2: ENHRY and SYGVKD. Findings and limits, study-wide: Peaking faster, on day 5 versus 15, the secondary response was nonetheless weaker. Almost all vaccine-responding clonotypes were not detected in the sorted memory subsets at the day 0 time point.

The clonotype was recovered from a young man who received the YFV17D yellow fever vaccine. The sequencing used PBMCs, either bulk or a sorted T-cell subset (CD4+, CD8+, memory, or dextramer-sorted; not recorded which), collected on the day of the yellow fever booster vaccination. V is TRBV10-3 and J is TRBJ1-6; the match to TRBD1 covers 7 bases. CDR3 nucleotides: TGTGCCATCAGTGCCCAGGGGGGGAATTCACCCCTCCACTTT. Its protein product is CAISAQGGNSPLHF.